The entry below describes one TCR beta chain. Germline CDR1 and CDR2: LNHDA and SQIVND (reference sequence). V lost 5 bases to trimming and J lost 1 base, with 3 bases between them. The CDR3 is 13 residues long. The sample originates from a study of blood T cell repertoires in COVID-19. Study at large: The origin of the acute and convalescent COVID-19 samples was the United States, Italy and Spain. PBMCs, B-cell-depleted T cells, or T cells provided the cDNA or gDNA that made up the material.

Measured with immunoSEQ multiplex PCR; TCRdb has only the in-frame clones, and not every one. The sample holds about 74,000 clones, 70% to 80% seen once. The source is a human donor in a cohort sampled during active COVID-19. Sequencing used peripheral blood. The rearrangement links TRBV19 to TRBJ2-6; the D is unclear. The CDR3 bases are TGTGCCAGTAGTCAGTCTGGGGCCAACGTCCTGACTTTC. Its protein product is CASSQSGANVLTF.